One and the same sample provided the 3 T cell receptor beta chains below, sequenced in a study of beta chain features in type 1 diabetes. Whole-study results and caveats: Shortening that was moderate but significant affected the TCRB CDR3s of Type 1 diabetes patients in all four CD4+ subsets.

These receptors' antigens are unknown. Every bit of the isolated RNA underwent reverse transcription, so sequencing read expressed TCRB transcripts. The table came from immunoSEQ multiplex PCR; TCRdb's copy has only in-frame clones and leaves some out. This sample has fewer than 450,000 clones, with around an eighth found just once. The specimen was naive CD4+ T cells from blood. The receptor source for this set is a woman between 18 and 29 years old with type 1 diabetes.

The chain has TRBV15 and TRBJ2-2; tentative D call: TRBD2 (6 bases). In germline, CDR1 is LNHNV, CDR2 YYDKDF (reference sequence). Between the trimmed V and J ends, which lost 3 bases and 5 bases, there was a span of 22 bases. This CDR3 has 18 residues. CDR3 coding DNA: TGTGCCACCAGCAGCCCACCTAGGTTCGGGAGTAGAACCGGGGAGCTGTTTTTT. Residues: CATSSPPRFGSRTGELFF.

This clone was observed a handful of times. The chain recombines TRBV7-8 with TRBJ2-1; 14 bases are a match to TRBD2. Germline values: CDR1 SGHVS, CDR2 FQNEAQ. The CDR3 runs to 20 residues. The V gene end was trimmed by 2 bases and the J gene end by 5 bases; junction bases not matched to a gene: 14. CDR3 DNA: TGTGCCAGCAGCTTACGGCAGCTCAGGACTAGCGGGGGGTCACACAATGAGCAGTTCTTC. Its protein product is CASSLRQLRTSGGSHNEQFF.

A few counts support this clone. The V and J genes are TRBV9 and TRBJ1-5; no definite D call. Trimming removed 0 bases from V and 0 bases from J, with 7 bases in between. The CDR3 is 15 residues long. The V gene's germline CDR1 is SGDLS and CDR2 YYNGEE. CDR3 nucleotide sequence: TGTGCCAGCAGCGTAGGACACCATAGCAATCAGCCCCAGCATTTT. Encoded protein: CASSVGHHSNQPQHF. The full variable domain, its missing parts supplied by reference TRBV9 and TRBJ1-5, is DSGVTQTPKHLITATGQRVTLRCSPRSGDLSVYWYQQSLDQGLQFLIQYYNGEERAKGNILERFSAQQFPDLHSELNLSSLELGDSALYFCASSVGHHSNQPQHFGDGTRLSIL.